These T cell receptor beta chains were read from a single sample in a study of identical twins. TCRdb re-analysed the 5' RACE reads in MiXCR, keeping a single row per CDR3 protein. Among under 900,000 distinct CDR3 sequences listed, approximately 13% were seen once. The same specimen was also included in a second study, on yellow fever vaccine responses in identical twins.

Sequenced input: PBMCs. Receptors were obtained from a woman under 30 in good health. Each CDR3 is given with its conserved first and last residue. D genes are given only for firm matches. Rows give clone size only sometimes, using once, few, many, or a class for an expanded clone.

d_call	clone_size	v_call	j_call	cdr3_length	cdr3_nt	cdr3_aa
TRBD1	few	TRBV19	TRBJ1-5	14	TGTGCCAGCCACAGGGGTTCTGGCAATCAGCCCCAGCATTTT	CASHRGSGNQPQHF
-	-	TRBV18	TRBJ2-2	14	TGTGCCAGCTCACGTTTCACCCGCACCGGGGAGCTGTTTTTT	CASSRFTRTGELFF
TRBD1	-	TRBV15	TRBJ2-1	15	TGTGCCACCAGCAGACTAGACAGGGACATCAATGAGCAGTTCTTC	CATSRLDRDINEQFF
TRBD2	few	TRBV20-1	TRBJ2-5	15	TGCAGTGTGGCTAGCGGGGGCTCATACCAAGAGACCCAGTACTTC	CSVASGGSYQETQYF
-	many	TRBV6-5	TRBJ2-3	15	TGTGCCAGCAGTTTTGGGGATACCAACACAGATACGCAGTATTTT	CASSFGDTNTDTQYF
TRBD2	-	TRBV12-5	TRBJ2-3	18	TGTGCTAGTGCCCGGAGGCCCATTAGCGGGAGTTTCTCGGATACGCAGTATTTT	CASARRPISGSFSDTQYF
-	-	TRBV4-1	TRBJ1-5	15	TGCGCCAGCAGCCAAGAATTCGTCGGCAATCAGCCCCAGCATTTT	CASSQEFVGNQPQHF
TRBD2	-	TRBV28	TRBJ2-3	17	TGTGCCAGCAGTTTAGGGACTAGCGGGGAGCTGACAGATACGCAGTATTTT	CASSLGTSGELTDTQYF
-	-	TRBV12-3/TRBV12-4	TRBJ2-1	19	TGTGCCAGCTGTCCCTTCGAGGTTGCGGGGCTCAGCTCCTACAATGAGCAGTTCTTC	CASCPFEVAGLSSYNEQFF
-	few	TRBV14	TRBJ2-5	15	TGTGCCAGCAGCCAAGTTTACGGACCGTGGGAGACCCAGTACTTC	CASSQVYGPWETQYF
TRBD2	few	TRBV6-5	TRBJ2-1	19	TGTGCCACCGAGTTTGCGGGATCATCTAGCGGGAGTGGGTCAAATGAGCAGTTCTTC	CATEFAGSSSGSGSNEQFF
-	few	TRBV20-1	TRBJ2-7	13	TGCAGTGCTAGAGGGGGGGCCCCGTACGAGCAGTACTTC	CSARGGAPYEQYF
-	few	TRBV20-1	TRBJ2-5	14	TGCAGTGCTAGAGGAGGAAGGGGGGGAGAGACCCAGTACTTC	CSARGGRGGETQYF
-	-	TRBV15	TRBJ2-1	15	TGTGCCACCAGCAGAGCAAGGTCGCCGTTCGATGAGCAGTTCTTC	CATSRARSPFDEQFF
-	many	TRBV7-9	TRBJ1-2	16	TGTGCCAGCAGCTTAGCCGAATCAGGGCGGAACTATGGCTACACCTTC	CASSLAESGRNYGYTF
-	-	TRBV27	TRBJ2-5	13	TGTGCCAGCAGTTTATATGCACAAGAGACCCAGTACTTC	CASSLYAQETQYF
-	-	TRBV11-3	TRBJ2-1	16	TGTGCCAGCAGCTTAGAAGGACCCAGCTCCTACAATGAGCAGTTCTTC	CASSLEGPSSYNEQFF
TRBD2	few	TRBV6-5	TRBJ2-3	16	TGTGCCAGCAGTTACACGGGACTAGCGGGGGGAGATACGCAGTATTTT	CASSYTGLAGGDTQYF
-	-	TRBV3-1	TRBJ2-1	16	TGTGCCAGCAGACCAAGGGGAAGGGGGGGCGGCAATGAGCAGTTCTTC	CASRPRGRGGGNEQFF
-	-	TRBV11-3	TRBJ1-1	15	TGTGCCAGCAGCTTGAGCAGCGCCCTCCCCACTGAAGCTTTCTTT	CASSLSSALPTEAFF
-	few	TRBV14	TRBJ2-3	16	TGTGCCAGCAGCCAAGCCGGGGGCGGCTTCACAGATACGCAGTATTTT	CASSQAGGGFTDTQYF
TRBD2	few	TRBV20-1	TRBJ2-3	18	TGCAGTGCTAGAGATGTCCTAGCGGGGGGGAAGGGTACAGATACGCAGTATTTT	CSARDVLAGGKGTDTQYF
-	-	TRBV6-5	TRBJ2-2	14	TGTGCCAGCAGTTACAACGGGGTCACCGGGGAGCTGTTTTTT	CASSYNGVTGELFF
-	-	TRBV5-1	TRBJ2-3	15	TGCGCCAGCAGCCTACCCCGTCGAGCCACAGATACGCAGTATTTT	CASSLPRRATDTQYF
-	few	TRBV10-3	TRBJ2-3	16	TGTGCCATCAGTGACTCGGTTGGGCAGGCCACAGATACGCAGTATTTT	CAISDSVGQATDTQYF
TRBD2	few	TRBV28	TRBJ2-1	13	TGTGCCAGCAAGGTAGCGGGGTACAATGAGCAGTTCTTC	CASKVAGYNEQFF
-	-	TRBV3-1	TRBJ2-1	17	TGTGCCTGCACCCAGCAGGTCGGCTGGAGAACGTCAAATGAGCAGTTCTTC	CACTQQVGWRTSNEQFF
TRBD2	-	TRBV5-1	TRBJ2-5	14	TGCGCCAGCAGCTTGGCTAGCGGTAAAGAGACCCAGTACTTC	CASSLASGKETQYF